The 4 T cell receptor beta chains below all came from one sample that was sequenced in a study of CD8 T cells in ankylosing spondylitis. Regarding the study as a whole: What appeared characteristic of ankylosing spondylitis blood was a TCR beta motif of eight highly homologous variants.

TCRdb re-called the 5' RACE reads through MiXCR, storing one row per CDR3 protein. The data hold almost 400,000 distinct CDR3 sequences, with about a fifth observed a single time. Antigens for these TCRs are unknown. Sample: blood, either unsorted or a sorted T cell fraction (not recorded which). All receptors come from a male donor with ankylosing spondylitis.

A word on this clonotype: A read error may account for a junction end that differs from germline. Written as DNA, the CDR3 is TGCGCCAGCAGCTTGAAGAGGGGAATATGGAACACCGGGGACCTGTTTTTT. This translates into CASSLKRGIWNTGDLFF. This chain links TRBV5-1 with TRBJ2-2; D possibly uses TRBD1 or TRBD2 (5 bases each). Germline CDR1 and CDR2: SGHRS and YFSETQ. There are 17 residues in the CDR3.

This clonotype showed up just a few times. J is TRBJ2-1 and V is TRBV20-1; 9 bases fit TRBD2. The ends lost 3 bases at V and 3 bases at J; junction bases unmatched: 6. Per the germline V gene, CDR1 is DFQATT and CDR2 is SNEGSKA (reference sequence). There are 15 residues in the CDR3. The CDR3 protein is CSARIAGVLYNEQFF. The CDR3 DNA reads TGCAGTGCTAGGATAGCGGGAGTCCTCTACAATGAGCAGTTCTTC.

In DNA form, the CDR3 reads TGTGCCAGCAGCTTAAGTCAGCCCCGCTCCTACAATGAGCAGTTCTTC. Protein: CASSLSQPRSYNEQFF. The chain carries TRBV7-3 and TRBJ2-1; no reliable D call. Germline values: CDR1 SGHTA, CDR2 FQGTGA. V was trimmed by 1 base and J by 0 bases, leaving 10 bases between them. The CDR3 has 16 amino acids.

This clonotype was counted many times. V usage is TRBV5-1 and J usage is TRBJ2-1; D ambiguous. The germline CDR1 and CDR2 sequences are SGHRS and YFSETQ. The CDR3 is 12 residues long. The V end lost 0 bases, the J end lost 7 bases, and 5 bases lay between the germline ends. CDR3 nucleotides: TGCGCCAGCAGCTTGGGGGGTAATGAGCAGTTCTTC. Translated: CASSLGGNEQFF.